This paragraph reports one T cell receptor (beta chain). Its antigen is not known. Repertoires were generated with immunoSEQ multiplex PCR, while TCRdb's copy carries only in-frame clones and drops some. The sample has some 41,000 clones, roughly 90% seen once. The data stem from a study of OX40 agonist ivuxolimab in advanced cancers. Overall study findings and caveats: At 0.1 to 3.0 mg/kg, CD4+ and CD8+ blood T cells expanded clonally by week 6.

The source material was CD4+ or CD8+ T cells sorted from blood, sampled in a trial of the OX40 agonist ivuxolimab. The receptor's source is an adult with an advanced solid tumor such as melanoma, head and neck, liver or kidney cancer.

CDR3 nucleotides: TGTGCCAGCAGTGATACAGGGAGCTCCTATAATTCACCCCTCCACTTT. It encodes CASSDTGSSYNSPLHF. The chain recombines TRBV2 with TRBJ1-6; tentatively, D is TRBD1 (6 bases). This CDR3 region has 16 residues. V was clipped by 3 bases and J by 0 bases, with 9 bases between them. CDR1 SNHLY and CDR2 FYNNEI come from the germline V gene.